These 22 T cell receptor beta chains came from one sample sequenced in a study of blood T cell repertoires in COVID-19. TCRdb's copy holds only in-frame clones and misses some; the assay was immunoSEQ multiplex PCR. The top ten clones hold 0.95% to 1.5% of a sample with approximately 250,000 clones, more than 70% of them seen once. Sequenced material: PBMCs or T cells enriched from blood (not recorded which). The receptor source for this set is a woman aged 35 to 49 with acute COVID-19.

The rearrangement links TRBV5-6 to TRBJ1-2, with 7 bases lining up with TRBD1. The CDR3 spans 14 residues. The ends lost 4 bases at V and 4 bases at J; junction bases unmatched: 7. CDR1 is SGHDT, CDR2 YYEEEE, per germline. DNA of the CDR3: TGTGCCAGCAGCCCGGGACAGCAGATCTATGGCTACACCTTC. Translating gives CASSPGQQIYGYTF.

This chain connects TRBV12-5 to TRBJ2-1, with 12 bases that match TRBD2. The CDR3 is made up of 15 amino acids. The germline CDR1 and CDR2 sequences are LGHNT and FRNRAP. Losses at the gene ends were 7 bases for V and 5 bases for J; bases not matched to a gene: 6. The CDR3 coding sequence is TGTGCTAGTGCAACTAGCGGGAGGTTTGACAATGAGCAGTTCTTC. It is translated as CASATSGRFDNEQFF.

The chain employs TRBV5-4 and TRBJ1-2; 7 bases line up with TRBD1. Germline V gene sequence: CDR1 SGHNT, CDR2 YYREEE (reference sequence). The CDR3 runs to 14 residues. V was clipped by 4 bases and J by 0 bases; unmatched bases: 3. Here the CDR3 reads CASSIGTANYGYTF. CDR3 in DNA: TGTGCCAGCAGCATTGGGACAGCTAACTATGGCTACACCTTC.

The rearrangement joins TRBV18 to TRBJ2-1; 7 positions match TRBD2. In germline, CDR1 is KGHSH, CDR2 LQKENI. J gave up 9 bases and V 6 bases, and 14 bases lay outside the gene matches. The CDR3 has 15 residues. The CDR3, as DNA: TGTGCCAGCTCCCCCCTCGGCGGGAGACTGGGTGAGCAGTTCTTC. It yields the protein CASSPLGGRLGEQFF.

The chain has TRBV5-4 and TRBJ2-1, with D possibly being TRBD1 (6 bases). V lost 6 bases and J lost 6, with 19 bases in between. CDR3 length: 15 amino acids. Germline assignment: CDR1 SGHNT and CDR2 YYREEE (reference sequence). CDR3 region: CASKSRGGVSNEQFF. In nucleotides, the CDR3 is TGTGCCAGCAAATCGCGAGGGGGAGTCAGCAATGAGCAGTTCTTC.

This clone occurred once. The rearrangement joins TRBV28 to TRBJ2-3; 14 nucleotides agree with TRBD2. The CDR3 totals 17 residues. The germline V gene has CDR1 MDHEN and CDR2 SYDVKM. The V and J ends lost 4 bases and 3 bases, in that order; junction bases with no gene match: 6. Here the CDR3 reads CASSSGLAGVGTDTQYF. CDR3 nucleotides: TGTGCCAGCAGTTCGGGACTAGCGGGAGTGGGTACAGATACGCAGTATTTT.

The CDR3 protein is CASSLYRGASYGYTF. The CDR3 DNA sequence: TGTGCCAGCAGTTTGTACAGGGGGGCGAGCTATGGCTACACCTTC. The chain recombines TRBV27 with TRBJ1-2; 8 bases match TRBD1. Losses at the gene ends were 3 bases for V and 4 bases for J; bases not matched to a gene: 7. Germline CDR1 and CDR2: MNHEY and SMNVEV (reference sequence). The CDR3 runs 15 residues.

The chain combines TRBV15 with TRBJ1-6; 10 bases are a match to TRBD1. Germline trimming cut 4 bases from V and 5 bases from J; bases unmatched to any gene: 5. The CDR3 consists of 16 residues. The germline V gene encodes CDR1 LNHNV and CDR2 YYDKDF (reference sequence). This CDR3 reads CATSKETGGNNSPLHF. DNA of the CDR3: TGTGCCACCAGCAAAGAGACAGGGGGCAATAATTCACCCCTCCACTTT. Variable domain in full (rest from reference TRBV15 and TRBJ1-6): DAMVIQNPRYQVTQFGKPVTLSCSQTLNHNVMYWYQQKSSQAPKLLFHYYDKDFNNEADTPDNFQSRRPNTSFCFLDIRSPGLGDTAMYLCATSKETGGNNSPLHFGNGTRLTVT.

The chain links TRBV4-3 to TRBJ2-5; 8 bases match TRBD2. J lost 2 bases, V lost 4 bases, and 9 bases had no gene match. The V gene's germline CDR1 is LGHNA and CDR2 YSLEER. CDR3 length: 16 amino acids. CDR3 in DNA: TGCGCCAGCAGCCGGTTGACTAGCGCCAAGCAAGAGACCCAGTACTTC. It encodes CASSRLTSAKQETQYF.

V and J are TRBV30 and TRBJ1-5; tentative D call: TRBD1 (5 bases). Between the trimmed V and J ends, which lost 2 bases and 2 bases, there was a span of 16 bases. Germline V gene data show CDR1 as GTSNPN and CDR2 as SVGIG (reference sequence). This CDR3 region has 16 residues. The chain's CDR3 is CAWSPSGVYGNQPQHF. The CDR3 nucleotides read TGTGCCTGGAGTCCGTCGGGGGTTTATGGCAATCAGCCCCAGCATTTT.

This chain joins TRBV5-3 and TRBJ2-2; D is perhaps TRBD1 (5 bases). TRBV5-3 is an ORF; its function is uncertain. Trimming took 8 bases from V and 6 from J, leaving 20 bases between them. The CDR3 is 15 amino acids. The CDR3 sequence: CASGTIGARAGELFF. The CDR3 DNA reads TGTGCCAGCGGCACAATAGGGGCTCGAGCCGGGGAGCTGTTTTTT.

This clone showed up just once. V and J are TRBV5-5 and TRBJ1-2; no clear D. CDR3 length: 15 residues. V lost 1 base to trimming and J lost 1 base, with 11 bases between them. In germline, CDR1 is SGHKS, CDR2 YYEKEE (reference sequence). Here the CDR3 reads CASSLYDDNNYGYTF. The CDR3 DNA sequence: TGTGCCAGCAGCTTGTATGACGACAATAACTATGGCTACACCTTC.

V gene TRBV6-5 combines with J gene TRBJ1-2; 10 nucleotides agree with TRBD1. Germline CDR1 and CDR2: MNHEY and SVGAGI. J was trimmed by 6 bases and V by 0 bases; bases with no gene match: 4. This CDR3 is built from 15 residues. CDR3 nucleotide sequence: TGTGCCAGCAGTTACTCGAGGGACAGGGGCGATGGCTACACCTTC. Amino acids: CASSYSRDRGDGYTF.

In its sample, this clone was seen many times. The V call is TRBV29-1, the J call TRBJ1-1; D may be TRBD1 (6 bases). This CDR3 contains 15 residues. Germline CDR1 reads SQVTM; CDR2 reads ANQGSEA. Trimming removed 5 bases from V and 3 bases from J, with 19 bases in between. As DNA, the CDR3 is TGCAGCGTTCTCCCACAGGGATTACGATACACTGAAGCTTTCTTT. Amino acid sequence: CSVLPQGLRYTEAFF.

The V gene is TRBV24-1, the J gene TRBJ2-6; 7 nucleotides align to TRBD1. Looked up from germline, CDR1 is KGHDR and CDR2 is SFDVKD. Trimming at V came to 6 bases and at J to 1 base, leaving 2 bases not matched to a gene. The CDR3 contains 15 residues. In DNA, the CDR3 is TGTGCCACCAGTCAGACAGGGTCTGGGGCCAACGTCCTGACTTTC. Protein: CATSQTGSGANVLTF.

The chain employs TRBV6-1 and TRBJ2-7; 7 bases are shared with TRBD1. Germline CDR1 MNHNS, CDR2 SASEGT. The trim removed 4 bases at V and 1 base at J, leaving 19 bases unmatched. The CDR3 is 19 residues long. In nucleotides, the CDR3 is TGTGCCAGCAGTGCGCGCTCCTTCGCCGGGCAGGGGGATTCCTACGAGCAGTACGTC. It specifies CASSARSFAGQGDSYEQYV.

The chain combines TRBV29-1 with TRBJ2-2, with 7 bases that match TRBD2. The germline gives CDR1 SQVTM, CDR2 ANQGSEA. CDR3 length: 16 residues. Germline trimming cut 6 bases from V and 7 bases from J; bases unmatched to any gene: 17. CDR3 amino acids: CSVSGYWRGTSGELFF. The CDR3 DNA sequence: TGCAGCGTATCTGGTTATTGGCGGGGGACCAGCGGGGAGCTGTTTTTT.

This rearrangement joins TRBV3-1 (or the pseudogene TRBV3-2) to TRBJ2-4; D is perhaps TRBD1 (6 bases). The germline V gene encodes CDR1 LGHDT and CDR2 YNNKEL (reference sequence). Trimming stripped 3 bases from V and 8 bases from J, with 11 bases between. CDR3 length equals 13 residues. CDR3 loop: CASSHGTIDIQYF. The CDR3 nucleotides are TGTGCCAGCAGCCACGGGACAATCGACATTCAGTACTTC.

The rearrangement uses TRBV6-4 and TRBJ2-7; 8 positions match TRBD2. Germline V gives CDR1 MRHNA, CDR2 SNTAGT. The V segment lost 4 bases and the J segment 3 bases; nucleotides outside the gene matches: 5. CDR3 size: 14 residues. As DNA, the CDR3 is TGTGCCAGCAGTGGCCCGGGACTAGTCTACGAGCAGTACGTC. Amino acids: CASSGPGLVYEQYV.

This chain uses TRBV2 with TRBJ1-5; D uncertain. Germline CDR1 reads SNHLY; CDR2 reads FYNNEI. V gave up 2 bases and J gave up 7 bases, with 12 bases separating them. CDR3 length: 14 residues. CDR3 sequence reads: CASSETSPEQPQHF. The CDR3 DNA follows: TGTGCCAGCAGTGAAACGTCCCCAGAACAGCCCCAGCATTTT.

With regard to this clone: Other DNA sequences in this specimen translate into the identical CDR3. The chain's CDR3 is CAISGQGDTEAFF. DNA for the CDR3: TGTGCCATCAGCGGACAGGGAGACACTGAAGCTTTCTTT. The chain couples TRBV10-3 to TRBJ1-1; TRBD1 matches at 8 bases. This CDR3 has 13 amino acids. CDR1 and CDR2 (germline): ENHRY, SYGVKD. With V trimmed by 6 bases and J by 3 bases, 3 bases remained unmatched.

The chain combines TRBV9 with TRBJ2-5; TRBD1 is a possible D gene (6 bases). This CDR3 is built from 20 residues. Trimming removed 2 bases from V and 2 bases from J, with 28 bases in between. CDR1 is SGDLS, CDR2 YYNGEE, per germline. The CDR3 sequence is CASSVSVSGARVPTQETQYF. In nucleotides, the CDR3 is TGTGCCAGCAGCGTTAGCGTTTCAGGGGCCCGGGTTCCGACACAAGAGACCCAGTACTTC.